The rows below give T cell receptor beta chains drawn from one sample of a study of relationships among human T cell subsets. TCRdb re-called the multiplex PCR reads with MiXCR, one entry per CDR3 protein. The repertoire includes thousands of distinct CDR3 sequences, about 54% of them detected once, and approximately 5.4% sits in the top ten. The sample taken for sequencing was memory T cells sorted from blood. The receptors were gathered from a middle-aged man in good health. Each CDR3 is given with its conserved first and last residue. A D gene is named only where the DNA matches it firmly. Not all rows give a size; the values are once, few, many and, for expanded clones, a class.

J | size | length | D | V | DNA | CDR3
TRBJ1-5 | few | 13 | - | TRBV30 | TGTGCCTGGTCGGACACATTCAATCAGCCCCAGCATTTT | CAWSDTFNQPQHF
TRBJ1-5 | few | 13 | - | TRBV5-1 | TGCGCCAGCAGGGCAGGCAGCAATCAGCCCCAGCATTTT | CASRAGSNQPQHF
TRBJ1-4 | - | 16 | - | TRBV12-3/TRBV12-4 | TGTGCCAGCAGTTCCGGCGAATTTGCAACTAATGAAAAACTGTTTTTT | CASSSGEFATNEKLFF
TRBJ2-5 | few | 15 | - | TRBV7-3 | TGTGCCAGCAGCCACTCTGGGGACTACCAAGAGACCCAGTACTTC | CASSHSGDYQETQYF
TRBJ1-2 | - | 14 | - | TRBV18 | TGTGCCAGCTCACCCCCAGACGGGAGAGACCGCTACACCTTC | CASSPPDGRDRYTF
TRBJ2-7 | - | 14 | - | TRBV20-1 | TGCAGTGCTAGAGATCAGAGGCAGACCTACGAGCAGTACTTC | CSARDQRQTYEQYF
TRBJ2-5 | - | 16 | TRBD2 | TRBV6-5 | TGTGCCAGCAGTCGGGGACTAGCGGGACGGTCGGAGACCCAGTACTTC | CASSRGLAGRSETQYF
TRBJ2-5 | - | 13 | - | TRBV20-1 | TGCAGTGCTAGACCTGTGGGGGGAGAGACCCAGTACTTC | CSARPVGGETQYF
TRBJ1-6 | few | 15 | - | TRBV11-2 | TGTGCCAGCAGCTTGGAGGGCAGGTCGAATTCACCCCTCCACTTT | CASSLEGRSNSPLHF
TRBJ2-3 | few | 16 | TRBD2 | TRBV30 | TGTGCCTGGAGACGCAACCGACTAGCGGGAGCAGATACGCAGTATTTT | CAWRRNRLAGADTQYF